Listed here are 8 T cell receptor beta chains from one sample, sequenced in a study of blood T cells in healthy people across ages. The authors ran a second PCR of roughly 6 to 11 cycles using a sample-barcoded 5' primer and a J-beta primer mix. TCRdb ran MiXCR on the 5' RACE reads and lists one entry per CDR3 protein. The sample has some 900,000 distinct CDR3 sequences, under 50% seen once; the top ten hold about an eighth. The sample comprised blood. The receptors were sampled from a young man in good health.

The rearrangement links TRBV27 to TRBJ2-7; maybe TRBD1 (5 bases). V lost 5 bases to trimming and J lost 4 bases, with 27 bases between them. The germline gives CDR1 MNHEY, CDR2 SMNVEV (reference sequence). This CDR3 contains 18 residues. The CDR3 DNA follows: TGTGCCAGCAGTACCTTAAGAGACTCAGGGCCGGCTCTATACGAGCAGTACTTC. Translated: CASSTLRDSGPALYEQYF.

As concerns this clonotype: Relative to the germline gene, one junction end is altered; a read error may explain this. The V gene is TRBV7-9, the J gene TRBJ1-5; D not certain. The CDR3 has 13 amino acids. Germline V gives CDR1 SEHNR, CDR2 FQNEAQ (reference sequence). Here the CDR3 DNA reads TGTGCCAGCAGCACGGACGGAAATCAGGCCCAGCATTTT. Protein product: CASSTDGNQAQHF.

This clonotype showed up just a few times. The CDR3 region is CAIREGRDQETQYF. The CDR3 DNA follows: TGTGCCATCAGGGAAGGACGGGACCAAGAGACCCAGTACTTC. The V and J genes are TRBV10-3 and TRBJ2-5; D uncertain. Trimming took off 6 bases at V and 0 bases at J, with 11 bases between the two ends. This CDR3 spans 14 amino acids. Per germline, CDR1 ENHRY and CDR2 SYGVKD.

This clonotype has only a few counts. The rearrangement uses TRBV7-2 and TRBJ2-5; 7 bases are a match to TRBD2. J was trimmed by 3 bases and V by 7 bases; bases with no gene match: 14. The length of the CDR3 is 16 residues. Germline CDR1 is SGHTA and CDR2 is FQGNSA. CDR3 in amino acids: CASKKNRGGGKETQYF. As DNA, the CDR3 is TGTGCCAGCAAGAAGAATCGTGGGGGGGGTAAAGAGACCCAGTACTTC.

This CDR3 is CSAPDQGDTQYF. DNA for the CDR3: TGCAGTGCGCCCGACCAAGGAGATACGCAGTATTTT. This chain uses TRBV20-1 with TRBJ2-3; unclear D gene. V lost 6 bases and J 5 bases, leaving 12 bases between the germline ends. Germline V gene data show CDR1 as DFQATT and CDR2 as SNEGSKA (reference sequence). This CDR3 is 12 amino acids long.

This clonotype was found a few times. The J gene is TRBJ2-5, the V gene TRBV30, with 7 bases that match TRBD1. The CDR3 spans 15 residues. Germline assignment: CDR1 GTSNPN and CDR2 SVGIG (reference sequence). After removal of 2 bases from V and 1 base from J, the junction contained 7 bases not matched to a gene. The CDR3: CAWSRAQGPQETQYF. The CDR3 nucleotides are TGTGCCTGGAGTAGGGCACAGGGGCCCCAAGAGACCCAGTACTTC. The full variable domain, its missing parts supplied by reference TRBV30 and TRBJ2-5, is SQTIHQWPATLVQPVGSPLSLECTVEGTSNPNLYWYRQAAGRGLQLLFYSVGIGQISSEVPQNLSASRPQDRQFILSSKKLLLSDSGFYLCAWSRAQGPQETQYFGPGTRLLVL.

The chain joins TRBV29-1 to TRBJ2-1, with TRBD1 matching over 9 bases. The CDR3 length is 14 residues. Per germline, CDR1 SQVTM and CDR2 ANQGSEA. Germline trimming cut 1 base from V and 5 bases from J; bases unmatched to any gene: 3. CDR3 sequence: CSVEGHRGHNEQFF. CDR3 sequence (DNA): TGCAGCGTTGAAGGGCACAGGGGGCACAATGAGCAGTTCTTC.

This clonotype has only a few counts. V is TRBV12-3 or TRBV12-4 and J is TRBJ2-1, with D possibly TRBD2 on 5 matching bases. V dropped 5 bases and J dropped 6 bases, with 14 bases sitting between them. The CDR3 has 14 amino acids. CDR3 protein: CASSPAGIFNEQFF. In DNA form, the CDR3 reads TGTGCCAGCAGTCCAGCCGGGATTTTCAATGAGCAGTTCTTC.